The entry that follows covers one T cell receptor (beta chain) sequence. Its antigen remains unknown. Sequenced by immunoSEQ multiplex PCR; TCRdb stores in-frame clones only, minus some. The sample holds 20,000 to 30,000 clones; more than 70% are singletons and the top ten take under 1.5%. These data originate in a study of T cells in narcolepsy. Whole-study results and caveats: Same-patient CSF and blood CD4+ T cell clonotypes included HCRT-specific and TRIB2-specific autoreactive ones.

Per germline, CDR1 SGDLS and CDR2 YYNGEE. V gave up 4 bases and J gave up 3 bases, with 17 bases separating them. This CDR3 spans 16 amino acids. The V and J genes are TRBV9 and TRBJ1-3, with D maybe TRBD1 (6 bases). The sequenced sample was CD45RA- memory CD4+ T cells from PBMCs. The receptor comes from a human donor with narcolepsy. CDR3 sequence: CASSSDPRGSGNTIYF. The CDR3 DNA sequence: TGTGCCAGCAGCTCCGACCCCAGGGGAAGTGGAAACACCATATATTTT. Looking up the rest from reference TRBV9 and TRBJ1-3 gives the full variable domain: DSGVTQTPKHLITATGQRVTLRCSPRSGDLSVYWYQQSLDQGLQFLIQYYNGEERAKGNILERFSAQQFPDLHSELNLSSLELGDSALYFCASSSDPRGSGNTIYFGEGSWLTVV.